These 21 T cell receptor beta chains were sequenced from one sample in a study of T cell changes during pregnancy in multiple sclerosis. Here immunoSEQ multiplex PCR was the method, and the copy in TCRdb shows in-frame clones only, minus some. The sample includes tens of thousands of clones, around 93% of them seen just once. The specimen was peripheral blood, collected after pregnancy. These TCRs come from a female donor with multiple sclerosis, enrolled in a pregnancy study.

V usage is TRBV11-3 and J usage is TRBJ2-5, with D possibly matching TRBD2 (6 bases). This CDR3 region has 14 residues. V lost 5 bases to trimming and J lost 3 bases, with 13 bases between them. Germline V gives CDR1 SGHNT, CDR2 YENEEA. DNA for the CDR3: TGTGCCAGCAGCCCTCCGGGAGCGAAAGAGACCCAGTACTTC. It translates to CASSPPGAKETQYF.

The chain uses TRBV29-1 and TRBJ1-2; 7 positions match TRBD1. This CDR3 comprises 13 residues. J was trimmed by 6 bases and V by 4 bases; bases with no gene match: 8. Germline-derived CDR1 and CDR2 are SQVTM and ANQGSEA. The CDR3: CSVVGGQNNGYTF. The CDR3 DNA sequence: TGCAGCGTTGTGGGGGGACAGAATAATGGCTACACCTTC.

The sample holds one count of this clone. The rearrangement uses TRBV7-9 and TRBJ1-3; 7 bases line up with TRBD1. Trimming cost V 5 bases and J 1 base; bases outside gene matches: 5. CDR3 size: 15 residues. The germline V gene has CDR1 SEHNR and CDR2 FQNEAQ (reference sequence). As DNA, the CDR3 is TGTGCCAGCAGCAAGGGGGCATCTTCTGGAAACACCATATATTTT. This encodes CASSKGASSGNTIYF. Complete variable domain (other parts from reference TRBV7-9 and TRBJ1-3): DTGVSQNPRHKITKRGQNVTFRCDPISEHNRLYWYRQTLGQGPEFLTYFQNEAQLEKSRLLSDRFSAERPKGSFSTLEIQRTEQGDSAMYLCASSKGASSGNTIYFGEGSWLTVV.

This chain connects TRBV7-8 to TRBJ1-1, with D possibly being TRBD1 (5 bases). CDR1 and CDR2 from the germline V gene are SGHVS and FQNEAQ. Deletions cut 7 bases from V and 9 bases from J, with 21 bases between. The CDR3 covers 14 residues. Written as DNA, the CDR3 is TGTGCCAGCACCGAAGAGGGAGCGGGGCGTAAAGCTTTCTTT. It yields the protein CASTEEGAGRKAFF.

This chain joins TRBV19 and TRBJ1-2; D is perhaps TRBD1 (6 bases). There are 16 residues in the CDR3. The germline V gene has CDR1 LNHDA and CDR2 SQIVND (reference sequence). Trimming took 3 bases from V and 4 from J, leaving 18 bases between them. The CDR3: CASSIEPGGDLYGYTF. In DNA, the CDR3 is TGTGCCAGTAGTATCGAACCGGGGGGCGACCTCTATGGCTACACCTTC.

CDR3 protein: CASSTGAGFEAFF. Here the CDR3 DNA reads TGTGCCAGTAGTACCGGAGCTGGGTTCGAAGCTTTCTTT. This chain links TRBV19 with TRBJ1-1; D is uncertain. CDR1 is LNHDA, CDR2 SQIVND, per germline (reference sequence). The CDR3 length is 13 residues. Trimming removed 4 bases at V and 8 bases at J, with 14 bases between.

The gene calls are TRBV18 and TRBJ2-3; a weak D match, TRBD1 (5 bases). CDR3 size: 15 residues. The V end lost 4 bases, the J end lost 0 bases, and 11 bases lay between the germline ends. Germline lookup yields CDR1 KGHSH and CDR2 LQKENI. In DNA, the CDR3 is TGTGCCAGCTCACTACGACAGACTAGCACAGATACGCAGTATTTT. Translating gives CASSLRQTSTDTQYF.

The chain links TRBV19 to TRBJ2-1, with 8 nucleotides matching TRBD1. In germline, CDR1 is LNHDA, CDR2 SQIVND (reference sequence). J lost 9 bases, V lost 6 bases, and 7 bases had no gene match. CDR3 length equals 13 residues. DNA of the CDR3: TGTGCCAGTAGCGTAAATACAGGGGGTGAGCAGTTCTTC. Its protein is CASSVNTGGEQFF.

The chain uses TRBV11-1 and TRBJ2-5, with D perhaps TRBD2 (5 bases). Per the germline V gene, CDR1 is SGHAT and CDR2 is FQDESV (reference sequence). The CDR3 runs 14 residues. V was cut by 1 base and J by 5 bases, with 11 bases left in between. The CDR3 here is CASSLVRVAETQYF. The CDR3 region has the DNA TGTGCCAGCAGCTTAGTCCGGGTAGCGGAGACCCAGTACTTC.

V gene TRBV19 combines with J gene TRBJ2-5, with D tentatively TRBD1 (6 bases). With 4 bases removed from V and 4 bases from J, the gap between germline ends came to 10 bases. In germline, CDR1 is LNHDA, CDR2 SQIVND (reference sequence). The CDR3 spans 13 residues. The chain's CDR3 is CASSKVRGETQYF. In DNA form, the CDR3 reads TGTGCCAGTAGTAAGGTCAGGGGAGAGACCCAGTACTTC.

This clone appeared a single time. This chain uses TRBV7-8 with TRBJ2-1; D is undetermined. The length of the CDR3 is 13 residues. Trimming shortened V by 5 bases and J by 9 bases, and 14 bases separated the two germline ends. Germline V CDR1 and CDR2: SGHVS, FQNEAQ. CDR3 sequence reads: CASSPHSPSEQFF. The CDR3, as DNA: TGTGCCAGCAGCCCCCATAGCCCCAGTGAGCAGTTCTTC. The whole variable domain, remainder taken from reference TRBV7-8 and TRBJ2-1, is GAGVSQSPRYKVAKRGQDVALRCDPISGHVSLFWYQQALGQGPEFLTYFQNEAQLDKSGLPSDRFFAERPEGSVSTLKIQRTQQEDSAVYLCASSPHSPSEQFFGPGTRLTVL.

The chain combines TRBV6-5 with TRBJ2-2; the D is unclear. The length of the CDR3 is 12 residues. Germline loops: CDR1 MNHEY, CDR2 SVGAGI. Trimming removed 8 bases at V and 4 bases at J, with 8 bases between. This chain's CDR3 is CASRQVTGELFF. CDR3 nucleotides: TGTGCCAGCCGGCAGGTCACCGGGGAGCTGTTTTTT.

The chain joins TRBV11-3 to TRBJ2-7; tentatively, D is TRBD2 (6 bases). This CDR3 has 12 amino acids. Trimming took 5 bases from V and 6 from J, leaving 11 bases between them. CDR1 SGHNT and CDR2 YENEEA come from the germline V gene. This CDR3 reads CASSPPGGEQYF. CDR3 nucleotides: TGTGCCAGCAGCCCACCCGGGGGCGAGCAGTACTTC.

This clone was detected only once. The chain carries TRBV29-1 and TRBJ2-3; TRBD1 agrees at 7 bases. The CDR3 has 16 residues. Germline V lookup: CDR1 SQVTM, CDR2 ANQGSEA. J gave up 3 bases and V 3 bases, and 12 bases lay outside the gene matches. The CDR3 DNA follows: TGCAGCGTTGACCGGTGGACAGGCCCGGGGACAGATACGCAGTATTTT. The encoded protein is CSVDRWTGPGTDTQYF.

V and J are TRBV7-2 and TRBJ2-7; 8 bases agree with TRBD2. V lost 1 base to trimming and J lost 1 base; unmatched junction nucleotides: 6. The CDR3 loop spans 16 amino acids. Germline lookup yields CDR1 SGHTA and CDR2 FQGNSA. For the CDR3, the DNA is TGTGCCAGCAGCTTAGTCGGCGGGGGGCCATCCTACGAGCAGTACTTC. Protein: CASSLVGGGPSYEQYF.

This chain links TRBV27 with TRBJ2-2; 9 bases align to TRBD2. The CDR3 totals 17 residues. Germline V gene data show CDR1 as MNHEY and CDR2 as SMNVEV (reference sequence). Trimming removed 1 base from V and 3 bases from J; junction bases left unmatched: 6. The CDR3 nucleotides read TGTGCCAGCAGTTTATGGGCTAGCGGGGTCGACACCGGGGAGCTGTTTTTT. This translates into CASSLWASGVDTGELFF.

This clone was seen once. V usage is TRBV5-6 and J usage is TRBJ2-2; the D gene is possibly TRBD2 (7 bases). CDR3 length equals 15 residues. Germline V gene data show CDR1 as SGHDT and CDR2 as YYEEEE. V was cut by 4 bases and J by 7 bases, with 17 bases left in between. The CDR3 sequence is CASSAHGGQGGELFF. CDR3 nucleotide sequence: TGTGCCAGCAGCGCCCACGGGGGGCAAGGCGGGGAGCTGTTTTTT.

The chain carries TRBV10-3 and TRBJ2-1; the match to TRBD2 covers 8 bases. After removal of 6 bases from V and 1 base from J, the junction contained 11 bases not matched to a gene. From germline, CDR1 is ENHRY and CDR2 SYGVKD. The CDR3 runs 17 residues. The CDR3 nucleotides read TGTGCCATCAGGGCCACTGGGACGGGGGGGTCCTACAATGAGCAGTTCTTC. Translated, it gives CAIRATGTGGSYNEQFF.

The chain links TRBV19 to TRBJ2-1; 7 nucleotides align to TRBD1. The CDR3 is made up of 15 amino acids. Per germline, CDR1 LNHDA and CDR2 SQIVND (reference sequence). With 5 bases clipped from V and 2 bases from J, the junction kept 6 bases outside the gene matches. CDR3 protein: CASSRDRDAYNEQFF. As DNA, the CDR3 is TGTGCCAGTAGTCGAGACAGGGATGCCTACAATGAGCAGTTCTTC.

Worth noting for this clone: Within the sample, other DNA sequences also encode this same CDR3. This rearrangement joins TRBV19 to TRBJ2-7; 7 nucleotides line up with TRBD2. Germline trimming cut 3 bases from V and 2 bases from J; bases unmatched to any gene: 4. CDR1 and CDR2 from the germline V gene are LNHDA and SQIVND (reference sequence). The CDR3 has 14 residues. CDR3: CASSIGGGTYEQYF. The CDR3 nucleotides read TGTGCCAGTAGTATCGGCGGGGGAACCTACGAGCAGTACTTC. The full variable domain, with the rest looked up from reference TRBV19 and TRBJ2-7, is DGGITQSPKYLFRKEGQNVTLSCEQNLNHDAMYWYRQDPGQGLRLIYYSQIVNDFQKGDIAEGYSVSREKKESFPLTVTSAQKNPTAFYLCASSIGGGTYEQYFGPGTRLTVT.

This clone turned up a few times. J is TRBJ1-1 and V is TRBV5-6, with D hard to call. The CDR3 consists of 17 residues. Germline CDR1 is SGHDT and CDR2 is YYEEEE. Trimming took off 2 bases at V and 0 bases at J, with 17 bases between the two ends. Written as DNA, the CDR3 is TGTGCCAGCAGCTTAATATCGGGGAAGCCCATGAACACTGAAGCTTTCTTT. This translates into CASSLISGKPMNTEAFF.